This TCR beta chain was obtained from a study of cytomegalovirus exposure and HLA in healthy donors. Overall study results and limits: Accurate predictions that matched the HLA-A and HLA-B alleles of most subjects were reportedly made from TCR beta sequences. Later work found most CMV-associated TCR beta chains apparently HLA-restricted. Analyses of presence/absence relied on an assumption of roughly uniform sequencing depth across donors. As a later analysis showed, a missense DCLRE1C variant was linked to trimming of TCR beta V- and J-genes.

The PCR had 60 Vbeta and 13 Jbeta primers. Measured with immunoSEQ multiplex PCR; TCRdb has only the in-frame clones, and not every one. Of approximately 120,000 clones listed, about three quarters are singletons. Concerning this clone: Antigen: not known.

Trimming left V 5 bases short and J 6 bases short, with 20 bases between. There are 17 residues in the CDR3. In germline, CDR1 is LNHDA, CDR2 SQIVND (reference sequence). What was sequenced was PBMCs. The V and J genes are TRBV19 and TRBJ1-6; D is uncertain. This TCR was recovered from a woman aged 60-75 years in good health and CMV-seropositive. CDR3 residues: CASSPRGQHSRNSPLHF. DNA for the CDR3: TGTGCCAGTAGTCCCCGCGGGCAGCACAGTCGTAATTCACCCCTCCACTTT. Based on the CDR3 plus reference TRBV19 and TRBJ1-6, the full variable domain is DGGITQSPKYLFRKEGQNVTLSCEQNLNHDAMYWYRQDPGQGLRLIYYSQIVNDFQKGDIAEGYSVSREKKESFPLTVTSAQKNPTAFYLCASSPRGQHSRNSPLHFGNGTRLTVT.